This T cell receptor (beta chain) was found in a study of beta chain features in type 1 diabetes. Across the study: No patient-donor differences in age, gender, total cells or subset yield.

Whole-study findings and limits: In comparison with healthy donors, patients had naive, central memory and Treg TCRB repertoires that appeared more similar. Among all four CD4+ subsets, Type 1 diabetes patients had TCRB CDR3s that were moderately but significantly shorter.

Every bit of the isolated RNA underwent reverse transcription, so sequencing read expressed TCRB transcripts. Libraries were prepared by immunoSEQ multiplex PCR; TCRdb keeps only in-frame clonotypes and omits some of them. Of a few hundred thousand clones detected, over 25% appear once; the ten largest clones hold about 0.065%. This clone has more than one count but fewer than ten. What it binds is not known. There are 15 residues in the CDR3. Germline CDR1 is SGHVS and CDR2 is FNYEAQ. J was trimmed by 7 bases and V by 9 bases; bases with no gene match: 7. The V call is TRBV7-6, the J call TRBJ2-2; the match to TRBD2 covers 14 bases. The source material was naive CD4+ T cells from blood. The origin of this receptor is a man in his late teens or twenties in good health. The CDR3 sequence: CASRLAGGPIGELFF. The CDR3 nucleotides are TGTGCCAGTAGACTAGCGGGAGGGCCGATCGGGGAGCTGTTTTTT.